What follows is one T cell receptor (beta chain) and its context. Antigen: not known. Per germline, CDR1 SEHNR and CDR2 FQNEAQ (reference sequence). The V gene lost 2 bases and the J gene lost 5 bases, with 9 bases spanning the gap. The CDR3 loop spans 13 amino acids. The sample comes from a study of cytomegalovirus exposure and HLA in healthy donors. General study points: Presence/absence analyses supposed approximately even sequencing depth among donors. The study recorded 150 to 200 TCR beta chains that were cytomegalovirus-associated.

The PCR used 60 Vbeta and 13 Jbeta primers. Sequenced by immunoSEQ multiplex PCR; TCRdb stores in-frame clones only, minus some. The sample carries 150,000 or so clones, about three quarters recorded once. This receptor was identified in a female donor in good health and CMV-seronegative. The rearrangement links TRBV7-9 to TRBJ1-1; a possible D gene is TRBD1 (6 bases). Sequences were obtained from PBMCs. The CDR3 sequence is CASSLRTDTEAFF. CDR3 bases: TGTGCCAGCAGCTTAAGGACAGATACTGAAGCTTTCTTT.